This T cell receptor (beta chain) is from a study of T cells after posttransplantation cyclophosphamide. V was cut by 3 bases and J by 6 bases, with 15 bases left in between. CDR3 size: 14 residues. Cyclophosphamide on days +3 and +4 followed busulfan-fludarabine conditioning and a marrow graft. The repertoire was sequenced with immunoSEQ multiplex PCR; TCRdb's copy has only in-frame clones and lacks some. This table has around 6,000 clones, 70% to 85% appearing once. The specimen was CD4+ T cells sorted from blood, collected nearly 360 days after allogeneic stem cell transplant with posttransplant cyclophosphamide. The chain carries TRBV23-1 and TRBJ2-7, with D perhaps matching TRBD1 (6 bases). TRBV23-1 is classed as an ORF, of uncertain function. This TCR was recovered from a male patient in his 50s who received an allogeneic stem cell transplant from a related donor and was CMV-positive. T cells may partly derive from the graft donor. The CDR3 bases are TGCGCCAGCAGTCACGGGACACGGCCTCTCGAGCAGTACTTC. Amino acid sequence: CASSHGTRPLEQYF.